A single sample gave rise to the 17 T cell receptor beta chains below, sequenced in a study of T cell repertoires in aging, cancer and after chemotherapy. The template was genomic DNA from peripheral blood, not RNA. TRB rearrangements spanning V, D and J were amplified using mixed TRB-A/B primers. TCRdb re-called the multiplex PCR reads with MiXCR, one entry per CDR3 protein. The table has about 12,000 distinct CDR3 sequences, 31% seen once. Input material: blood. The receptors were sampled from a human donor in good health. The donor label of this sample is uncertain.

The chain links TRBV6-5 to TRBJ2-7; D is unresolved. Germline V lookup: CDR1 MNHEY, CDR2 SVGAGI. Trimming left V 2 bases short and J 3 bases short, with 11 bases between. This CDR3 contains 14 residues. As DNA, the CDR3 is TGTGCCAGCAGTTACAGCCCTCAAGACTACGAGCAGTACTTC. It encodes CASSYSPQDYEQYF.

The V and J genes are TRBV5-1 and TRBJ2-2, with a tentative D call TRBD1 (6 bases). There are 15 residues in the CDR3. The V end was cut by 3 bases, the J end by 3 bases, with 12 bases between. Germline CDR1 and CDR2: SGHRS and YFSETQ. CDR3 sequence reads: CASSSPRGDTGELFF. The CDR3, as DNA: TGCGCCAGCAGCTCCCCCAGGGGCGACACCGGGGAGCTGTTTTTT.

The DNA for the CDR3 is TGTGCCAGCAGCCAAGACCTACCGACAAGCAACTATGGCTACACCTTC. The encoded protein is CASSQDLPTSNYGYTF. The V and J genes are TRBV14 and TRBJ1-2; the D is unclear. The CDR3 length is 16 residues. V was pared by 0 bases and J by 2 bases, with 13 bases between. In germline, CDR1 is SGHDN, CDR2 FVKESK.

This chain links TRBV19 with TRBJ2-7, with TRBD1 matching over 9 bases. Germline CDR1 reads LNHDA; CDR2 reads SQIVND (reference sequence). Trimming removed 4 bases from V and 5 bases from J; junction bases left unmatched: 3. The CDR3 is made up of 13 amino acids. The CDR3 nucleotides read TGTGCCAGTAGTACGGGGACAGGGAACGAGCAGTACTTC. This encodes CASSTGTGNEQYF.

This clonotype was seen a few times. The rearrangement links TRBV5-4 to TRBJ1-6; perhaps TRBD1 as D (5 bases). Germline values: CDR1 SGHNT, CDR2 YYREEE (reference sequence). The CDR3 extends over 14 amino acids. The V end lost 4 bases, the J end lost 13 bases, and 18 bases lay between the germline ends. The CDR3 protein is CASSGGTDPSPLHF. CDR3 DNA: TGTGCCAGCAGCGGGGGGACTGATCCATCCCCCCTCCACTTT. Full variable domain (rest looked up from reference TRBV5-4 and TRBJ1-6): ETGVTQSPTHLIKTRGQQVTLRCSSQSGHNTVSWYQQALGQGPQFIFQYYREEENGRGNFPPRFSGLQFPNYSSELNVNALELDDSALYLCASSGGTDPSPLHFGNGTRLTVT.

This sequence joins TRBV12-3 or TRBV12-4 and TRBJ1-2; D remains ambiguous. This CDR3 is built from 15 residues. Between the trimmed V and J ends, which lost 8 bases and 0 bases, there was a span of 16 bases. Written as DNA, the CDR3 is TGTGCCAGCGGACTAGCCCGACTCCCTAACTATGGCTACACCTTC. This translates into CASGLARLPNYGYTF.

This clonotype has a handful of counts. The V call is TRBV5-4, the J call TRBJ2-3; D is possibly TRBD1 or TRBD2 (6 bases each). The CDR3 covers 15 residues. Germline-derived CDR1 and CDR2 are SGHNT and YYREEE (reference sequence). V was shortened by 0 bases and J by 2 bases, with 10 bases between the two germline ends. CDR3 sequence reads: CASSLVGGPTDTQYF. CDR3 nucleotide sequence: TGTGCCAGCAGCTTGGTAGGGGGGCCCACAGATACGCAGTATTTT.

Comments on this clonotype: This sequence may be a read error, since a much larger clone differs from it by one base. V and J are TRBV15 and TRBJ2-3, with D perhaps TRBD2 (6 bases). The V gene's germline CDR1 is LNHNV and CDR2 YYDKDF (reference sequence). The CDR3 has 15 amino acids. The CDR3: CTTSRETSPTDTQYF. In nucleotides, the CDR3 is TGTACCACCAGCAGAGAGACTAGTCCCACAGATACGCAGTATTTT.

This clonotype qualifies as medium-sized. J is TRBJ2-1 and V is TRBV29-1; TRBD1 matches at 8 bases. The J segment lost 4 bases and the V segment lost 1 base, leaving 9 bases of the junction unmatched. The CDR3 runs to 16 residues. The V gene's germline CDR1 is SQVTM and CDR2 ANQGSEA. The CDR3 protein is CSVEVTGGGGYNEQFF. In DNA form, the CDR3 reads TGCAGCGTTGAAGTAACAGGGGGAGGCGGATACAATGAGCAGTTCTTC.

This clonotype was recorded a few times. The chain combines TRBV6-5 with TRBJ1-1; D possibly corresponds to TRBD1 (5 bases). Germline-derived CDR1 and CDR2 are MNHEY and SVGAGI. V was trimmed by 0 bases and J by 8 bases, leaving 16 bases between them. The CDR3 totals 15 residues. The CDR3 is CASSYSPRVKVEAFF. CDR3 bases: TGTGCCAGCAGTTACTCTCCCAGGGTTAAAGTCGAAGCTTTCTTT.

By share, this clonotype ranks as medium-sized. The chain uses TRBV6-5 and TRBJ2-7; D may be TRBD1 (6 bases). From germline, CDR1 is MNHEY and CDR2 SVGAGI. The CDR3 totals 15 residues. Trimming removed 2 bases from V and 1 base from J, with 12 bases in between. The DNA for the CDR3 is TGTGCCAGCAGTTACGCAGGGGAGAATTCCTACGAGCAGTACTTC. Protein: CASSYAGENSYEQYF.

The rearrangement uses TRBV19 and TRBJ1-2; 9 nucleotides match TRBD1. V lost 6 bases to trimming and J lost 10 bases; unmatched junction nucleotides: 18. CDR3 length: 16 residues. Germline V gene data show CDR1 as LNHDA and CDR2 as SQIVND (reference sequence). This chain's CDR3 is CASRQASGEDRGSYTF. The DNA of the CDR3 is TGTGCCAGTAGACAAGCCTCCGGGGAGGACAGGGGATCCTACACCTTC. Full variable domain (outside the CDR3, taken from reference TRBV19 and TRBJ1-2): DGGITQSPKYLFRKEGQNVTLSCEQNLNHDAMYWYRQDPGQGLRLIYYSQIVNDFQKGDIAEGYSVSREKKESFPLTVTSAQKNPTAFYLCASRQASGEDRGSYTFGSGTRLTVV.

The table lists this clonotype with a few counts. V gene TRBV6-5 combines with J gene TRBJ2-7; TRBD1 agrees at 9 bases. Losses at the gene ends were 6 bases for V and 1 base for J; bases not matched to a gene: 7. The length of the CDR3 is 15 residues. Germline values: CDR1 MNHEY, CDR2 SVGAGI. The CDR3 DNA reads TGTGCCAGCAGACCGGGACAGGGTCATTCCTACGAGCAGTACTTC. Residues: CASRPGQGHSYEQYF.

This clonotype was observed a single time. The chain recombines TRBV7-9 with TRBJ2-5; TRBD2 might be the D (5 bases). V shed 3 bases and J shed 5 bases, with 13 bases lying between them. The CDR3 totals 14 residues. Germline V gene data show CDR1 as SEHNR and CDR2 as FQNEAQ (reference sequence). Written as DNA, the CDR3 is TGTGCCAGCAGCTTGAACGACGGGATGGAGACCCAGTACTTC. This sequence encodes CASSLNDGMETQYF.

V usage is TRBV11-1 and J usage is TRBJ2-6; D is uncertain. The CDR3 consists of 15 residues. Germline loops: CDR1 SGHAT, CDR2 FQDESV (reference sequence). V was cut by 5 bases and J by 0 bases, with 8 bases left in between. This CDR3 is CASSPQVSGANVLTF. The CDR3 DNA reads TGTGCCAGCAGCCCTCAGGTCTCTGGGGCCAACGTCCTGACTTTC.

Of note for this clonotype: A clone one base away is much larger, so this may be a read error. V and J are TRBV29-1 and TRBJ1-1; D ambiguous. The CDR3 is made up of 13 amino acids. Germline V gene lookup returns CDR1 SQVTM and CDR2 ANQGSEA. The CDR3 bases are TGCAGCGTTATCTTGGAGCGGAACACTAAAGCTTTCTTT. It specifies CSVILERNTKAFF.

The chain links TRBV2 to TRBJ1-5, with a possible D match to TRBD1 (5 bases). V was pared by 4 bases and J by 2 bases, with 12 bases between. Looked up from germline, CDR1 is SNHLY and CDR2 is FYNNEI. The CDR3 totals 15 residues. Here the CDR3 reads CASSVEGVGNQPQHF. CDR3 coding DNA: TGTGCCAGCAGTGTGGAAGGGGTTGGCAATCAGCCCCAGCATTTT.